This T cell receptor beta chain was documented in a study of shared clonotypes between healthy human individuals. An even split of each subset's genomic DNA across several immunoSEQ plates was performed. Original methodology: Without quality scores, immunoSEQ junctional reads could not be filtered like full-length reads. Sequenced by immunoSEQ multiplex PCR; TCRdb stores in-frame clones only, minus some. For V, J and clone size, that table is used; D and trimming come from the DNA. The table shows about 1.5 million clones, with about 98% occurring only once. As concerns this clone: Its specificity is unknown.

General study findings and limits: The study drew on few donors, limiting represented genetic and exposure-history diversity. Rarefaction demonstrated incomplete sorted-subset sequencing despite large depth.

The CDR3 is 19 amino acids. Germline-derived CDR1 and CDR2 are SEHNR and FQNEAQ (reference sequence). V trimming: 6 bases; J trimming: 3 bases; junction bases outside the gene matches: 20. This chain uses TRBV7-9 with TRBJ2-7, with TRBD1 matching over 10 bases. Sequenced: naive CD4+ T cells sorted from blood. The subset is: CD45RA+ positively selected. The TCR was taken from a man aged 30 to 39 in good health. The CDR3 DNA follows: TGTGCCAGCAGGGAGTTACGGGACAGGGGACTATTCTCCTTCTACGAGCAGTACTTC. It codes for CASRELRDRGLFSFYEQYF. Drawing the rest from reference TRBV7-9 and TRBJ2-7, the complete variable domain is DTGVSQNPRHKITKRGQNVTFRCDPISEHNRLYWYRQTLGQGPEFLTYFQNEAQLEKSRLLSDRFSAERPKGSFSTLEIQRTEQGDSAMYLCASRELRDRGLFSFYEQYFGPGTRLTVT.